These T cell receptor beta chains were read from a single sample in a study of siplizumab effects on memory and regulatory T cells. Libraries were prepared by immunoSEQ multiplex PCR; TCRdb keeps only in-frame clonotypes and omits some of them. The sample gives 100,000 or so clones, 90% to 95% of which show up once; about 1.4% is in the top ten. The material sequenced was non-Treg CD4+ T cells sorted from blood. The source is a human donor in good health. Both conserved end residues are part of each CDR3. Fields, in order: CDR3 protein, CDR3 DNA, clone size, V gene, J gene, D gene. The D gene is left open where the match is weak. Clone size is shown for a subset of rows, as once, few, many or a class of expanded clone.

CASSPTLSEIAKNIQYF	TGTGCCAGCAGCCCTACCCTGAGCGAGATAGCCAAAAACATTCAGTACTTC	.	TRBV11-1	TRBJ2-4	.
CASSRQGAVSGANVLTF	TGTGCCAGCAGTCGACAGGGGGCAGTCTCTGGGGCCAACGTCCTGACTTTC	.	TRBV27	TRBJ2-6	TRBD1
CASSQDGTAGELFF	TGCGCCAGCAGCCAAGATGGAACAGCCGGGGAGCTGTTTTTT	.	TRBV4-1	TRBJ2-2	.
CASSSDFPRTEAFF	TGCGCCAGCAGCTCCGATTTCCCCCGCACTGAAGCTTTCTTT	.	TRBV5-1	TRBJ1-1	.
CASSIDLGTSLNEQFF	TGTGCCAGTAGTATAGACCTCGGGACTAGCCTCAATGAGCAGTTCTTC	.	TRBV19	TRBJ2-1	TRBD2
CASSLGRYNQPQHF	TGTGCCAGCAGCTTGGGGCGGTACAATCAGCCCCAGCATTTT	.	TRBV5-6	TRBJ1-5	.
CASSLAGPITGELFF	TGCGCCAGCAGCTTGGCGGGCCCAATTACCGGGGAGCTGTTTTTT	few	TRBV5-1	TRBJ2-2	.
CASSTTGTRNSYNEQFF	TGTGCCAGTAGTACAACCGGGACAAGGAACTCCTACAATGAGCAGTTCTTC	.	TRBV19	TRBJ2-1	.
CAWGRLGNTGELFF	TGTGCCTGGGGCCGACTAGGAAACACCGGGGAGCTGTTTTTT	.	TRBV30	TRBJ2-2	.
CASSSTGPNQPQHF	TGTGCCAGCAGCTCGACAGGGCCCAATCAGCCCCAGCATTTT	.	TRBV5-7	TRBJ1-5	TRBD1
CASRGSGGAVETQYF	TGTGCCAGCAGGGGGTCGGGGGGCGCGGTAGAGACCCAGTACTTC	.	TRBV28	TRBJ2-5	.
CASSEEGRRDEQFF	TGCGCCAGCAGTGAGGAGGGAAGGCGCGATGAGCAGTTCTTC	.	TRBV10-1	TRBJ2-1	.
CASSFLKAGSTDTQYF	TGTGCCAGCAGCTTCCTAAAAGCGGGGAGCACAGATACGCAGTATTTT	once	TRBV7-3	TRBJ2-3	TRBD2
CAWKWGRGQDTQYF	TGTGCCTGGAAATGGGGCAGGGGGCAAGATACGCAGTATTTT	.	TRBV30	TRBJ2-3	TRBD1
CASGTSGSNEQFF	TGCGCCAGCGGGACTAGCGGGAGCAATGAGCAGTTCTTC	once	TRBV10-1	TRBJ2-1	TRBD2
CASSLVTTNEKLFF	TGTGCCAGCAGCCTGGTGACAACTAATGAAAAACTGTTTTTT	.	TRBV14	TRBJ1-4	.
CASSPRGVGMSSYNEQFF	TGTGCCAGCTCACCCAGAGGGGTGGGGATGAGCTCCTACAATGAGCAGTTCTTC	.	TRBV18	TRBJ2-1	.
CASSGKLAGVGEQFF	TGTGCCAGCAGTGGGAAACTAGCGGGAGTCGGTGAGCAGTTCTTC	.	TRBV2	TRBJ2-1	TRBD2
CASSPDPTGPSEKLFF	TGCGCCAGCAGCCCCGACCCGACAGGGCCAAGCGAAAAACTGTTTTTT	.	TRBV5-1	TRBJ1-4	TRBD1
CASSHRSGSGIEQYF	TGTGCCAGCAGCCACCGATCAGGGTCGGGCATCGAGCAGTACTTC	.	TRBV7-2	TRBJ2-7	.
CASSLYGDTQYF	TGCGCCAGCAGCTTGTATGGAGATACGCAGTATTTT	.	TRBV5-1	TRBJ2-3	.
CASSQFQREANEQFF	TGCGCCAGCAGTCAATTCCAGCGGGAGGCCAATGAGCAGTTCTTC	.	TRBV23-1	TRBJ2-1	TRBD2
CSVKMGQGGLQYF	TGCAGCGTTAAGATGGGACAGGGGGGACTGCAGTACTTC	.	TRBV29-1	TRBJ2-7	TRBD1
CASGQRFTDTQYF	TGTGCCAGTGGACAGAGGTTCACAGATACGCAGTATTTT	.	TRBV19	TRBJ2-3	.
CASSAADTQYF	TGTGCCAGCAGCGCCGCAGATACGCAGTATTTT	.	TRBV2	TRBJ2-3	.
CASSVGGARFNYGYTF	TGTGCCAGCAGCGTAGGGGGGGCCAGATTCAACTATGGCTACACCTTC	once	TRBV9	TRBJ1-2	.
CASSHQPKIQETQYF	TGTGCCAGCAGCCACCAACCCAAAATCCAAGAGACCCAGTACTTC	.	TRBV5-4	TRBJ2-5	.
CASSPSRASATDTQYF	TGTGCCAGCAGCCCTTCTCGGGCTAGCGCCACAGATACGCAGTATTTT	.	TRBV14	TRBJ2-3	.
CASRPDRGPEGYTF	TGTGCCAGCAGGCCGGACAGGGGGCCAGAGGGCTACACCTTC	.	TRBV2	TRBJ1-2	TRBD1
CASSQDWRRLAGVETQYF	TGTGCCAGCAGCCAAGATTGGAGGAGACTAGCGGGAGTGGAGACCCAGTACTTC	.	TRBV4-2	TRBJ2-5	TRBD2
CSVEVRASGRPPPYNEQFF	TGCAGCGTTGAAGTTCGGGCTAGCGGGAGGCCCCCTCCCTACAATGAGCAGTTCTTC	.	TRBV29-1	TRBJ2-1	TRBD2
CASSARSVPAKNIQYF	TGTGCCAGCAGTGCCCGATCGGTGCCAGCCAAAAACATTCAGTACTTC	.	TRBV2	TRBJ2-4	.
CASSLHGAGEQFF	TGTGCCAGCAGCCTCCATGGGGCGGGTGAGCAGTTCTTC	.	TRBV7-9	TRBJ2-1	.
CASSKAGPPDGYTF	TGCGCCAGCAGCAAGGCAGGGCCCCCTGATGGCTACACCTTC	.	TRBV5-1	TRBJ1-2	.